The source of this T cell receptor beta chain is a study of tumor-infiltrating lymphocytes in primary liver carcinoma (dated by TCRdb to about 2017). For the wider study: Hepatocellular carcinoma (four) or combined HCC and intrahepatic cholangiocarcinoma (one) was present in the five patients, who were three men and two women aged 30 to 69 years. The five patients had tumors of stage T1-T3 N0M0, with maximum diameters ranging from roughly 4 to 11 cm. Roughly 3.65 to 7.13 million productive TCRbeta reads were obtained per sample, and no significant difference in read depth was found between tissue types. Across five regions of each liver tumor, along with adjacent normal tissue and blood, the study brought together TCRbeta repertoire sequencing, expression microarrays and whole-exome sequencing. TCRbeta repertoire sequencing covered about 35 specimens from 5 patients: about 25 tumor regions, 5 adjacent noncancerous liver tissues and 5 peripheral blood samples. Agilent mRNA microarray profiling was performed on the roughly 25 tumor region samples to relate TCRbeta repertoire diversity to the local molecular phenotype. High reproducibility was observed for the technical replicate repertoires, with mean shared-clone rates approximately 0.9 and correlation coefficients above 0.95. The investigation overall reported the following: Comparison of CD4+ and CD8+ T cell repertoires was precluded by the use of bulk unsorted samples. Only about 7.5-25% of top clones were found in all five regions of a tumor, suggesting spatial heterogeneity of tumor-infiltrating T cells. Only the TCR beta chain was sequenced, which likely underestimates true repertoire diversity because unpaired alpha chains were not captured. The study included only four to six patients, and the authors note findings should be validated in a larger study. Repertoire overlap was higher between tumor regions (mean roughly 35%) than tumor-adjacent (17%) or tumor-blood (approximately 14%) pairs, consistent with antigen-driven expansion. Compared with blood, tumors had a significantly larger share of the repertoire taken up by the top 250 clones (p = 0.039).

As regards this clonotype: Its antigen is not yet known. The junction does not match germline at one end; this may be a read error.

A constant-region primer and ProtoScript II reverse transcriptase were used to reverse-transcribe TCRbeta-specific cDNA from roughly 480 ng total RNA. TCRbeta libraries were built with three nested multiplex PCR rounds, a slightly modified ARM-PCR procedure. Each of the first two PCR rounds ran for roughly 9 cycles using multiplex TRBV1-TRBV30 forward primers together with a Cbeta reverse primer. Sample barcodes and Illumina adapters were added in a final 25-cycle PCR using Deep VentR polymerase. Before sequencing, amplicons of 200-500 bp were purified from gel using a QIAquick gel extraction kit. TCRbeta amplicons were sequenced on an Illumina HiSeq 2500 with 250-bp paired-end reads. From the authors' description of their analysis: Reads were quality-trimmed with Trimmomatic v0.33, and paired reads were merged with FLASH v1.2.11 to recover full CDR3 sequences. V, D and J germline segments were assigned to the rearranged TCRbeta sequences by MiGEC v1.2.1b. Clonotype statistics, along with Shannon-Wiener diversity indices, were calculated using VDJtools v1.0.0. Except for diversity analysis, only each sample's 250 most abundant clonotypes were used in subsequent analyses to reduce sampling bias. Starting from the raw public reads, TCRdb applied fastp trimming at Q25, assembled clones with MiXCR and retained in-frame beta chains. Here each entry gathers all rows of one CDR3 protein and keeps the most common genes and DNA. For this entry, the V and J calls and clone size follow TCRdb and not the study's own pipeline. Present in this sample are 110,000 or so distinct CDR3 sequences, 82% of which were seen just once. Clones ranked in the top ten supply about 20% of the sample.

Total RNA and DNA were co-extracted from roughly 18-30 mg of bulk tissue with the AllPrep DNA/RNA mini kit, without cell sorting. Surgical resection was performed in China between 2015 and early 2016 on four to six patients with histopathologically diagnosed primary liver carcinoma. At the time of sampling, the patients were treatment-naive and had chronic HBV infection. Five spatially separated regions were sampled from each tumor: the superior, inferior, left-lateral and right-lateral poles, plus the tumor centre. According to histology, viable tumor cells made up more than 80% of every tumor sample. Pieces of fresh tumor and adjacent tissue were cut in half, with one half kept in RNAlater at -80 degrees C and the other half sent for histology. CDR1 and CDR2 (SGHAT, FQNNGV) derive from the germline V gene. From the cysteine through the phenylalanine, the CDR3 covers 15 amino acids. Only CDR3 DNA is held: 45 bases, read in frame from base 1.

What was sequenced was liver tumor tissue from sampling region 3. The label giving this sample's cell subset or site can be read as: tumor region T3, left-lateral pole. This chain is built from TRBV11-2 and TRBJ2-7; 7 junctional bases match TRBD1. The TCR sequence derives from a man between 40 and 49 years old with primary liver carcinoma and hepatitis B virus infection. The CDR3 in this case is CASSLGWTGENEQCF. The DNA sequence reads TGTGCCAGCAGCTTAGGATGGACAGGTGAAAACGAGCAGTGCTTC.